The 20 T cell receptor beta chains listed next were all sequenced from one sample in a study of T cell clonality in common variable immunodeficiency. Sequencing used immunoSEQ multiplex PCR; TCRdb keeps in-frame clones, though not all of them. The data list some 38,000 clones, none observed once; approximately 2.8% falls to the top ten. Material for sequencing was peripheral blood mononuclear cells. The receptors derive from a person aged 18 to 75 in good health.

This clone was observed many times. The CDR3 extends 3 residues past the end of the read, so its final part is completed from the germline J gene. This rearrangement joins TRBV12-3 or TRBV12-4 to TRBJ2-5; TRBD1 matches 10 bases. The V segment lost 3 bases and the J segment 7 bases; nucleotides outside the gene matches: 11. The CDR3 has 16 amino acids. The DNA read from the CDR3 is TGTGCCAGCAGTTTGTTGTGGGACAGGGGTGTGGGGACC. Translation gives CASSLLWDRGVGT. The CDR3 reads in full as CASSLLWDRGVGTQYF.

At least ten counts were recorded for this clone. The read gets to within 3 residues of the CDR3 end, and the germline J gene fills in the rest. The rearrangement joins TRBV29-1 to TRBJ2-3; D gene uncertain. The ends were cut back, 7 bases at V and 0 bases at J, with 17 bases in the middle. The germline V gene encodes CDR1 SQVTM and CDR2 ANQGSEA. The CDR3 is 15 residues long. The sequenced CDR3 bases are TGCAGCGCGTCCCCGGCAGGTCTTAGCACAGATACG. Its protein product is CSASPAGLSTDT. The full CDR3 reads CSASPAGLSTDTQYF.

This clone appeared many times. The read terminates 3 residues before the CDR3 end, so the remaining end is supplied by the germline J gene. The J gene is TRBJ1-2, the V gene TRBV30; TRBD1 might be the D (6 bases). This CDR3 region has 12 residues. Germline CDR1 and CDR2: GTSNPN and SVGIG (reference sequence). The germline V and J ends were trimmed by 1 base and 7 bases, with 10 bases remaining between them. The sequenced part of the CDR3 DNA is TGTGCCTGGAGTGACCAGGGGTCTGGC. Translation gives CAWSDQGSG. The full CDR3 protein is CAWSDQGSGYTF.

This clone came up many times. The CDR3 bases that were read are TGTGCCAGCAGCTTATCATCGGGCGAG. This translates into CASSLSSGE. The entire CDR3 protein is CASSLSSGEQYF. This chain uses TRBV7-9 with TRBJ2-7; D not resolved. The read gets to within 3 residues of the CDR3 end, and the germline J gene fills in the rest. The CDR3 contains 12 residues. CDR1 and CDR2 (germline): SEHNR, FQNEAQ (reference sequence). Trimming shortened V by 2 bases and J by 6 bases, and 8 bases separated the two germline ends. The full variable domain, rest sourced from reference TRBV7-9 and TRBJ2-7, is DTGVSQNPRHKITKRGQNVTFRCDPISEHNRLYWYRQTLGQGPEFLTYFQNEAQLEKSRLLSDRFSAERPKGSFSTLEIQRTEQGDSAMYLCASSLSSGEQYFGPGTRLTVT.

At least ten counts were recorded for this clone. The read ends 3 residues early relative to the CDR3; the germline J gene fills the gap. V gene TRBV28 combines with J gene TRBJ2-3, with TRBD1 as a possible D gene (6 bases). Trimming took off 6 bases at V and 6 bases at J, with 13 bases between the two ends. Per the germline V gene, CDR1 is MDHEN and CDR2 is SYDVKM. The CDR3 is 13 residues long. The CDR3 sequence is CASRLPGQDTQYF. The part of the CDR3 DNA that was read is TGTGCCAGCAGGCTTCCCGGACAGGATACG.

This clone has at least ten counts. From the germline J gene comes the end of the CDR3, since the read stops 3 residues before it. J is TRBJ2-2 and V is TRBV19; 7 bases line up with TRBD1. This CDR3 has 14 residues. Germline CDR1 reads LNHDA; CDR2 reads SQIVND (reference sequence). CDR3: CASELQGSSEKLFF. The covered CDR3 bases are TGTGCCAGTGAACTACAGGGGTCAAGCGAAAAG.

This clone came up many times. The read comes to an end 3 residues before the CDR3 does, leaving the germline J gene to fill in the end. The chain has TRBV5-1 and TRBJ1-2; 9 nucleotides match TRBD1. The CDR3 loop spans 15 amino acids. The V gene end was trimmed by 2 bases and the J gene end by 7 bases; junction bases not matched to a gene: 9. Germline lookup yields CDR1 SGHRS and CDR2 YFSETQ. The CDR3 bases that were read are TGCGCCAGCAGCTTATATGGACAGGGGATGGGTGGC. Translating gives CASSLYGQGMGG. The whole CDR3 is CASSLYGQGMGGYTF.

This clone occurred many times. The read terminates 3 residues ahead of where the CDR3 ends, so the germline J gene completes it. This rearrangement joins TRBV5-1 to TRBJ1-4; D is perhaps TRBD1 (5 bases). The CDR3 is 14 residues long. Trimming cost V 4 bases and J 8 bases, with 15 bases left between them. The V gene's germline CDR1 is SGHRS and CDR2 YFSETQ. The sequenced part of the CDR3 DNA is TGCGCCAGCAGCACCGACAGCTGGGGCGAAAAA. It is translated as CASSTDSWGEK. The full-length CDR3 reads as CASSTDSWGEKLFF. Full variable domain (outside the CDR3, taken from reference TRBV5-1 and TRBJ1-4): KAGVTQTPRYLIKTRGQQVTLSCSPISGHRSVSWYQQTPGQGLQFLFEYFSETQRNKGNFPGRFSGRQFSNSRSEMNVSTLELGDSALYLCASSTDSWGEKLFFGSGTQLSVL.

This clone was recorded many times. The observed sequence ends 3 residues before the CDR3 terminus, with the missing tail filled in from the germline J gene. The rearrangement joins TRBV29-1 to TRBJ2-5; 9 positions agree with TRBD2. Germline V gene sequence: CDR1 SQVTM, CDR2 ANQGSEA. The CDR3 loop spans 17 amino acids. Losses at the gene ends were 1 base for V and 2 bases for J; bases not matched to a gene: 11. The sequenced CDR3 bases are TGCAGCGTTGAAGTTCTCCTAGCGGGAAGGGGGCAAGAGACC. This sequence encodes CSVEVLLAGRGQET. The CDR3, in full, reads CSVEVLLAGRGQETQYF.

This clone has a count of ten or more. Coverage ceases 3 residues before the CDR3 finishes, and the germline J gene fills in the end. This chain uses TRBV20-1 with TRBJ2-7, with 14 nucleotides matching TRBD2. With 6 bases clipped from V and 2 bases from J, the junction kept 15 bases outside the gene matches. Looked up from germline, CDR1 is DFQATT and CDR2 is SNEGSKA (reference sequence). The CDR3 length is 18 residues. The DNA read from the CDR3 is TGCAGTGCCCCCGGGATGGGACTAGCGGGAGAACACCCCTACGAG. It encodes CSAPGMGLAGEHPYE. The entire CDR3 sequence reads CSAPGMGLAGEHPYEQYF.

Ten or more counts support this clone. The read halts 3 residues ahead of the CDR3 end, with the missing end drawn from the germline J gene. V and J are TRBV20-1 and TRBJ2-1, with 8 nucleotides matching TRBD2. Trimming removed 1 base from V and 5 bases from J; junction bases left unmatched: 19. The CDR3 length is 19 residues. Germline loops: CDR1 DFQATT, CDR2 SNEGSKA (reference sequence). The covered CDR3 bases are TGCAGTGCTAGAGCGTGGGGGTTGGCTAGCGGGCTAAGGAACAATGAG. Translation gives CSARAWGLASGLRNNE. The CDR3 as a whole reads CSARAWGLASGLRNNEQFF.

This clone showed up many times. The CDR3 end lies 3 residues beyond the end of the read and is filled in from the germline J gene. The rearrangement uses TRBV19 and TRBJ1-1; 7 nucleotides line up with TRBD1. With V trimmed by 5 bases and J by 5 bases, 11 bases remained unmatched. Germline V gene data show CDR1 as LNHDA and CDR2 as SQIVND (reference sequence). The CDR3 consists of 15 residues. The CDR3 here is CASSVLDRAHTEAFF. The covered CDR3 bases are TGTGCCAGTAGTGTCTTAGACAGGGCTCATACTGAA.

This clone was detected only a few times. The read is 3 residues too short to cover the CDR3 end, so that end is filled in from the germline J gene. This chain joins TRBV2 and TRBJ1-1, with D tentatively TRBD1 (5 bases). V lost 6 bases to trimming and J lost 0 bases, with 8 bases between them. CDR3 size: 13 residues. Germline CDR1 and CDR2: SNHLY and FYNNEI. The sequenced part of the CDR3 DNA is TGTGCCAGCAGACAACAGGTGAACACTGAA. Its protein product is CASRQQVNTE. The whole CDR3 sequence reads CASRQQVNTEAFF.

This clone was picked up many times. The CDR3 goes on 3 residues after the read ends, and that part is filled in from the germline J gene. The chain has TRBV5-1 and TRBJ2-5; the D gene is possibly TRBD2 (6 bases). Between the trimmed V and J ends, which lost 3 bases and 3 bases, there was a span of 18 bases. Germline V gene data show CDR1 as SGHRS and CDR2 as YFSETQ. This CDR3 is built from 16 residues. CDR3 DNA (partial): TGCGCCAGCAGCTCCCTGGGGGGACCACGTAAAGAGACC. Translating it yields CASSSLGGPRKET. The complete CDR3 protein is CASSSLGGPRKETQYF.

This clone was counted many times. The read finishes 3 residues shy of the CDR3 end, and the germline J gene is used to complete it. The V gene is TRBV30, the J gene TRBJ2-2; 12 bases align to TRBD2. From germline, CDR1 is GTSNPN and CDR2 SVGIG (reference sequence). The length of the CDR3 is 15 residues. With V trimmed by 3 bases and J by 4 bases, 3 bases remained unmatched. CDR3 in amino acids: CAWRTSGSFTGELFF. The CDR3 bases that were read are TGTGCCTGGAGGACTAGCGGGAGCTTCACCGGGGAG. Combining the CDR3 with reference TRBV30 and TRBJ2-2 gives the whole variable domain SQTIHQWPATLVQPVGSPLSLECTVEGTSNPNLYWYRQAAGRGLQLLFYSVGIGQISSEVPQNLSASRPQDRQFILSSKKLLLSDSGFYLCAWRTSGSFTGELFFGEGSRLTVL.

This clone was found many times. The read falls 3 residues short of the CDR3 end, and the missing part is taken from the germline J gene. The genes are TRBV20-1 and TRBJ2-1; TRBD2 matches at 12 bases. Germline CDR1 and CDR2: DFQATT and SNEGSKA (reference sequence). The length of the CDR3 is 15 residues. The V segment lost 5 bases and the J segment 4 bases; nucleotides outside the gene matches: 6. The CDR3 is CSAATSGRPYNEQFF. Incomplete CDR3 DNA: TGCAGTGCTGCGACTAGCGGGAGACCTTACAATGAG.

This clone was seen at least ten times. The read stops 3 residues short of the end of the CDR3; the missing end is completed from the germline J gene. V is TRBV16 and J is TRBJ1-2, with D possibly matching TRBD1 (6 bases). Germline CDR1 and CDR2: KGHSY and FQNENV. The CDR3 consists of 14 residues. The CDR3 loop is CASSPRQARRGYTF. The sequenced part of the CDR3 DNA is TGTGCCAGCAGCCCCAGACAGGCCCGGCGGGGC.

This clone was counted many times. Sequencing ends 3 residues short of the CDR3 end; the germline J gene provides the rest. V is TRBV20-1 and J is TRBJ2-1; 11 nucleotides align to TRBD2. The CDR3 has 15 residues. The V gene end was trimmed by 6 bases and the J gene end by 9 bases; junction bases not matched to a gene: 13. Germline loops: CDR1 DFQATT, CDR2 SNEGSKA (reference sequence). The part of the CDR3 DNA that was read is TGCAGTGCCGAGATACTAGCGGGAGACGTCGGTGAG. This encodes CSAEILAGDVGE. The CDR3 reads in full as CSAEILAGDVGEQFF.

A remark on this clone: The read halts 3 residues ahead of the CDR3 end, with the missing end drawn from the germline J gene. The chain uses TRBV10-3 and TRBJ2-7, with 10 nucleotides matching TRBD1. The CDR3 is 15 residues long. In germline, CDR1 is ENHRY, CDR2 SYGVKD. Losses at the gene ends were 6 bases for V and 6 bases for J; bases not matched to a gene: 11. CDR3 DNA, as far as it was read: TGTGCCATCAGCGCAGACCCGGGACAGGGGACCGAG. Translation gives CAISADPGQGTE. The entire CDR3 reads CAISADPGQGTEQYF.

This clone has a handful of counts. The read comes to an end 3 residues before the CDR3 does, leaving the germline J gene to fill in the end. The chain joins TRBV2 to TRBJ2-7; 7 bases align to TRBD1. CDR1 SNHLY and CDR2 FYNNEI come from the germline V gene. The V and J ends lost 10 bases and 3 bases, in that order; junction bases with no gene match: 3. The CDR3 has 11 residues. The sequenced part of the CDR3 DNA is TGTGCCAACCGACAGGGCTACGAG. Translated, it gives CANRQGYE. The whole CDR3 sequence is CANRQGYEQYF.